A selection of T cell receptor beta chains follows, all from one sample in a study of regulatory T cells in long-lasting Graves disease. A single record per CDR3 protein comes from TCRdb applying MiXCR to the multiplex PCR reads. The sample yields 200,000 to 250,000 distinct CDR3 sequences, around a fifth seen once. The data were also submitted as part of a second study, on T cells in Graves' hyperthyroidism and ophthalmopathy.

The material sequenced was peripheral blood mononuclear cells (PBMCs), taken at new diagnosis, from a patient treated with antithyroid drugs. The receptor set was obtained from a woman aged 30 to 39 with Graves disease. Both conserved end residues are part of each CDR3. The D gene is left open where the match is weak. Clone size is given for some rows only: seen once, a few or many times, or a class if the clone is expanded.

>TRBJ2-7|-|14|-|TRBV20-1
CSARDRDKRTEQYF
TGCAGTGCTAGAGATCGGGACAAGCGGACCGAGCAGTACTTC
>TRBJ2-7|many|12|-|TRBV28
CASSAGVYEQYF
TGTGCCAGCAGTGCAGGGGTTTACGAGCAGTACTTC
>TRBJ2-3|many|15|-|TRBV4-1
CASSQVPGIADTQYF
TGCGCCAGCAGCCAAGTGCCGGGTATCGCAGATACGCAGTATTTT
>TRBJ2-3|few|16|TRBD2|TRBV4-1
CASSQTSGGAQDTQYF
TGCGCCAGCAGCCAGACTAGCGGGGGGGCTCAGGATACGCAGTATTTT
>TRBJ1-1|many|14|-|TRBV11-2
CASSGGSVVTEAFF
TGTGCCAGCAGCGGCGGATCGGTTGTGACTGAAGCTTTCTTT
>TRBJ2-3|many|17|-|TRBV14
CASSPRKDFFPTDTQYF
TGTGCCAGCAGCCCTCGAAAGGATTTCTTCCCCACAGATACGCAGTATTTT
>TRBJ2-1|many|15|TRBD2|TRBV11-2
CASSLVSGSPSEQFF
TGTGCCAGCAGCTTAGTTAGCGGGAGCCCAAGTGAGCAGTTCTTC
>TRBJ2-7|-|16|-|TRBV7-6
CASSLGGGGLLYEQYF
TGTGCCAGCAGCTTAGGGGGTGGCGGCTTACTCTACGAGCAGTACTTC
>TRBJ1-1|many|14|-|TRBV11-3
CASSFRSTNTEAFF
TGTGCCAGCAGCTTCCGGTCGACGAACACTGAAGCTTTCTTT
>TRBJ2-3|many|17|TRBD2|TRBV7-2
CASSFALLAGGGDTQYF
TGTGCCAGCAGCTTTGCCCTCCTAGCGGGGGGGGGGGATACGCAGTATTTT
>TRBJ1-5|many|15|-|TRBV20-1
CSAGGEVQGQQPQHF
TGCAGTGCCGGAGGTGAGGTACAGGGTCAACAGCCCCAGCATTTT
>TRBJ2-7|-|15|-|TRBV11-2
CASSTLRTLSYEQYF
TGTGCCAGCAGCACATTGCGGACACTTTCCTACGAGCAGTACTTC
>TRBJ2-5|many|15|-|TRBV5-1
CASSLTDPAVETQYF
TGCGCCAGCAGCTTAACCGACCCGGCCGTTGAGACCCAGTACTTC
>TRBJ2-1|-|16|TRBD1|TRBV27
CASSLLETGGNNEQFF
TGTGCCAGCAGTTTATTAGAGACAGGGGGGAACAATGAGCAGTTCTTC
>TRBJ2-1|few|14|-|TRBV9
CASGQGLAANEQFF
TGTGCCAGCGGCCAAGGGCTAGCAGCAAATGAGCAGTTCTTC
>TRBJ1-2|-|15|-|TRBV5-1
CASSSRGPANYGYTF
TGCGCCAGCAGCTCGCGGGGCCCAGCTAACTATGGCTACACCTTC
>TRBJ2-5|many|13|-|TRBV5-1
CASSATFQETQYF
TGCGCCAGCAGCGCCACATTCCAAGAGACCCAGTACTTC
>TRBJ2-1|many|16|TRBD1|TRBV6-1
CASKDSDRGFDPEQFF
TGTGCCAGTAAAGACTCCGACAGGGGGTTCGACCCCGAGCAGTTCTTC
>TRBJ1-2|many|15|TRBD1|TRBV6-1
CASSVGTGLEYGYTF
TGTGCCAGCAGTGTAGGGACAGGGCTTGAGTATGGCTACACCTTC
>TRBJ2-7|many|16|-|TRBV11-2
CASSPIGRTSSYEQYF
TGTGCCAGCAGCCCGATCGGGCGGACGAGCTCCTACGAGCAGTACTTC
>TRBJ2-7|many|13|-|TRBV20-1
CSVWGPRSYEQYF
TGCAGTGTGTGGGGGCCCCGCTCCTACGAGCAGTACTTC
>TRBJ2-3|many|15|-|TRBV28
CASSGPLKRTDTQYF
TGTGCCAGCAGTGGACCCTTGAAACGGACAGATACGCAGTATTTT
>TRBJ2-2|-|17|TRBD2|TRBV3-1
CASSSDRLARNTGELFF
TGTGCCAGCAGCTCAGACCGACTAGCGCGTAACACCGGGGAGCTGTTTTTT
>TRBJ2-1|-|15|TRBD2|TRBV30
CAWVGGLARAGEQFF
TGTGCCTGGGTAGGGGGACTAGCGAGAGCAGGTGAGCAGTTCTTC
>TRBJ2-2|few|12|-|TRBV7-6
CASRADSGELFF
TGTGCCAGCAGGGCAGATTCGGGGGAGCTGTTTTTT
>TRBJ2-2|many|13|-|TRBV2
CASTWGYTGELFF
TGTGCCAGCACGTGGGGCTACACCGGGGAGCTGTTTTTT
>TRBJ2-2|many|11|-|TRBV12-3/TRBV12-4
CAITVPGELFF
TGTGCCATCACCGTCCCCGGGGAGCTGTTTTTT
>TRBJ2-7|many|12|-|TRBV7-2
CASSSVTHEQYF
TGTGCCAGCAGCTCCGTTACGCACGAGCAGTACTTC
>TRBJ2-5|many|15|TRBD2|TRBV9
CASSHTGGSLETQYF
TGTGCCAGCAGCCACACGGGGGGATCGTTGGAGACCCAGTACTTC
>TRBJ1-1|-|17|-|TRBV12-3/TRBV12-4
CASSLPMDGRRMTEAFF
TGTGCCAGCAGTTTACCCATGGACGGTCGAAGGATGACTGAAGCTTTCTTT
>TRBJ2-4|many|14|-|TRBV20-1
CSARADGAKNIQYF
TGCAGTGCTAGAGCCGATGGTGCCAAAAACATTCAGTACTTC
>TRBJ1-2|many|13|TRBD1|TRBV29-1
CSVTTGRWGGYTF
TGCAGCGTCACGACAGGGAGGTGGGGTGGCTACACCTTC
>TRBJ2-7|many|13|-|TRBV19
CASSMATPYEQYF
TGTGCCAGTAGTATGGCTACCCCCTACGAGCAGTACTTC
>TRBJ2-1|many|13|-|TRBV3-1
CASSPGTPNEQFF
TGTGCCAGCAGCCCTGGGACTCCCAATGAGCAGTTCTTC
>TRBJ2-7|many|14|-|TRBV7-6
CASSLGGERYEQYF
TGTGCCAGCAGCTTAGGCGGCGAACGATACGAGCAGTACTTC
>TRBJ1-5|-|12|-|TRBV27
CASSDPYQPQHF
TGTGCCAGCAGCGACCCCTACCAGCCCCAGCATTTT
>TRBJ1-1|-|15|-|TRBV2
CATLGAAFRGTEAFF
TGTGCCACACTTGGGGCAGCGTTCCGAGGGACTGAAGCTTTCTTT
>TRBJ2-1|many|17|TRBD2|TRBV11-2
CASSLDPALAAYNEQFF
TGTGCCAGCAGCTTAGATCCCGCGCTAGCGGCCTACAATGAGCAGTTCTTC
>TRBJ1-2|-|14|-|TRBV18
CASSPAAGDYGYTF
TGTGCCAGCTCACCGGCGGCAGGGGACTATGGCTACACCTTC
>TRBJ1-1|many|17|-|TRBV28
CASSSPSRGAVSTEAFF
TGTGCCAGCAGTTCCCCCTCCCGGGGCGCGGTGAGCACTGAAGCTTTCTTT
>TRBJ2-1|many|12|-|TRBV30
CAWSVEMLEQFF
TGTGCCTGGAGTGTAGAGATGCTTGAGCAGTTCTTC
>TRBJ1-1|many|15|-|TRBV9
CASSVGGGEGTEAFF
TGTGCCAGCAGCGTAGGGGGGGGAGAGGGCACTGAAGCTTTCTTT
>TRBJ2-1|few|14|TRBD2|TRBV20-1
CSAPSGRALSEQFF
TGCAGTGCTCCGAGCGGGAGGGCCCTCAGTGAGCAGTTCTTC
>TRBJ1-1|many|17|-|TRBV5-6
CASSSYSWTAREWEAFF
TGTGCCAGCAGCTCGTATAGCTGGACAGCACGGGAATGGGAGGCTTTCTTT
>TRBJ2-3|many|16|-|TRBV15
CATSRPEGDGTDTQYF
TGTGCCACCAGCAGGCCGGAAGGGGACGGGACAGATACGCAGTATTTT
>TRBJ1-1|-|13|-|TRBV10-1
CASSVKGGTEAFF
TGCGCCAGCAGTGTTAAGGGCGGAACTGAAGCTTTCTTT
>TRBJ2-7|many|15|TRBD1|TRBV2
CASRPGTGAPYEQYF
TGTGCCAGCAGGCCCGGGACAGGGGCGCCCTACGAGCAGTACTTC
>TRBJ1-2|many|13|-|TRBV28
CASSPNLGGGYTF
TGTGCCAGCAGCCCAAATTTGGGGGGCGGCTACACCTTC
>TRBJ2-1|many|13|-|TRBV19
CASSKVQDNEQFF
TGTGCCAGTAGTAAGGTACAAGACAATGAGCAGTTCTTC
>TRBJ2-3|many|16|TRBD2|TRBV20-1
CSAVDNRSGGGDTQYF
TGCAGTGCCGTGGACAACAGGAGCGGGGGCGGAGATACGCAGTATTTT
>TRBJ1-1|many|15|-|TRBV5-1
CASSFRADRNTEAFF
TGCGCCAGCAGCTTTCGAGCGGACAGAAACACTGAAGCTTTCTTT
>TRBJ2-1|-|14|-|TRBV20-1
CSARAGDFSNEQFF
TGCAGTGCTAGGGCAGGGGACTTTTCCAATGAGCAGTTCTTC
>TRBJ2-1|few|16|TRBD2|TRBV3-1
CASGPYRLADDNEQFF
TGTGCCAGCGGACCGTATAGACTAGCGGATGACAATGAGCAGTTCTTC
>TRBJ2-3|-|14|-|TRBV30
CAWSVRFPTDTQYF
TGTGCCTGGAGCGTACGGTTCCCCACAGATACGCAGTATTTT
>TRBJ1-2|many|14|TRBD1|TRBV3-1
CASSQTDRDYGYTF
TGTGCCAGCAGCCAGACGGACAGGGACTATGGCTACACCTTC